What follows are 16 T cell receptor beta chains derived from one specimen sequenced in a study of molecular identifiers for immune sequencing clone quantification. TCRdb ran MiXCR on the PCR reads and lists one entry per CDR3 protein. This table has about 330,000 distinct CDR3 sequences, about 23% appearing once. Sample: naive CD8+ T cells from blood, with Jurkat cell RNA spiked in. Subset denoted: FACS-sorted CD8+CD4-CCR7+CD45RA+ naive T cells. The receptors shown here come from a human donor in good health. Some libraries in this study had Jurkat cell RNA spiked in.

With respect to this clonotype: Since a much larger clone is just one base distant, this may be a read error. The chain couples TRBV9 to TRBJ1-2; no firm D call. This CDR3 has 16 residues. Germline loops: CDR1 SGDLS, CDR2 YYNGEE. V lost 0 bases to trimming and J lost 0 bases, with 12 bases between them. CDR3 bases: TGTGCCAGCAGCGTAGGGGCAGAGCATTCTAACTATGGCTACACCTTC. It translates to CASSVGAEHSNYGYTF.

To note about this clonotype: This may be a read error, as it is one base from a much larger clone. CDR3 coding DNA: TGCAGCGTTGATAGCGTCGGGGTCCTCTCTGGAAACACCATATATTTT. It yields the protein CSVDSVGVLSGNTIYF. The J gene is TRBJ1-3, the V gene TRBV29-1; D unresolved. The germline V and J ends were trimmed by 3 bases and 0 bases, with 15 bases remaining between them. Germline values: CDR1 SQVTM, CDR2 ANQGSEA. The CDR3 contains 16 residues.

To note about this clonotype: A much more abundant neighbour one base away suggests this may be a read error. The CDR3 region has the DNA TGTGCCAGCAGTGTGAGGGGGCTAGCGGGAGATATGCAGTATTTT. Encoded protein: CASSVRGLAGDMQYF. This chain connects TRBV28 to TRBJ2-3, with TRBD2 matching 10 bases. This CDR3 contains 15 residues. Per the germline V gene, CDR1 is MDHEN and CDR2 is SYDVKM.

This clonotype was seen at least ten times. This rearrangement joins TRBV7-9 to TRBJ1-1; no clear D. From germline, CDR1 is SEHNR and CDR2 FQNEAQ (reference sequence). V was clipped by 6 bases and J by 1 base, with 9 bases between them. CDR3 size: 13 residues. CDR3 DNA: TGTGCCAGCAGTTTGCCCGGGAACACTGAAGCTTTCTTT. This codes for CASSLPGNTEAFF.

The table lists this clonotype with a few counts. The chain recombines TRBV6-5 with TRBJ1-4; D unresolved. This CDR3 has 17 residues. Germline V gene data show CDR1 as MNHEY and CDR2 as SVGAGI. Trimming removed 2 bases from V and 1 base from J, with 14 bases in between. This chain's CDR3 is CASSYEGRRGTNEKLFF. The CDR3 nucleotides read TGTGCCAGCAGTTACGAAGGACGACGTGGAACTAATGAAAAACTGTTTTTT.

As concerns this clonotype: This likely came from a read error, as a far larger clone is one base away. The V gene is TRBV4-1, the J gene TRBJ1-5; no definite D call. From germline, CDR1 is MGHRA and CDR2 YSYEKL. Trimming removed 1 base from V and 9 bases from J, with 7 bases in between. This CDR3 is 12 amino acids long. Here the CDR3 reads CASSQGGRPQHF. The CDR3 region has the DNA TGCGCCAGCAGCCAAGGGGGTCGGCCCCAGCATTTT.

In its sample, this clonotype was seen a few times. The genes are TRBV7-2 and TRBJ1-1; 10 bases map to TRBD1. CDR1 is SGHTA, CDR2 FQGNSA, per germline. Germline trimming cut 1 base from V and 4 bases from J; bases unmatched to any gene: 6. CDR3 length: 16 amino acids. CDR3 loop: CASSLVYGTGATEAFF. DNA for the CDR3: TGTGCCAGCAGCTTAGTTTACGGGACAGGGGCCACTGAAGCTTTCTTT.

The chain joins TRBV10-2 to TRBJ1-5; a weak D match, TRBD1 (5 bases). Germline CDR1 is WSHSY and CDR2 is SAAADI. CDR3 length equals 15 residues. The V gene lost 8 bases and the J gene lost 3 bases, with 17 bases spanning the gap. As DNA, the CDR3 is TGCGCCAGCGGGACTGACGGGTATATCAATCAGCCCCAGCATTTT. It specifies CASGTDGYINQPQHF.

This clonotype was seen a few times. J is TRBJ2-1 and V is TRBV7-9; tentatively, D is TRBD2 (5 bases). The V gene's germline CDR1 is SEHNR and CDR2 FQNEAQ (reference sequence). The CDR3 runs to 13 residues. Trimming left V 0 bases short and J 5 bases short, with 5 bases between. The CDR3 DNA reads as TGTGCCAGCAGCTTAGCCGGGGACAATGAGCAGTTCTTC. It codes for CASSLAGDNEQFF.

This clonotype was recorded many times. The chain recombines TRBV30 with TRBJ2-7; D is possibly TRBD2 (5 bases). V was cut by 4 bases and J by 2 bases, with 12 bases left in between. CDR3 length equals 13 residues. CDR1 and CDR2 (germline): GTSNPN, SVGIG (reference sequence). The DNA for the CDR3 is TGTGCCTGGACCTGGGCAGCGGCCTACGAGCAGTACTTC. The encoded protein is CAWTWAAAYEQYF.

The chain combines TRBV4-3 with TRBJ2-4; D call uncertain. Germline CDR1 LGHNA, CDR2 YSLEER. The CDR3 has 17 residues. Trimming took off 1 base at V and 0 bases at J, with 13 bases between the two ends. As DNA, the CDR3 is TGCGCCAGCAGCCAAGTTTTCAACACGCTAGCCAAAAACATTCAGTACTTC. It translates to CASSQVFNTLAKNIQYF.

The chain uses TRBV4-1 and TRBJ2-3; D might be TRBD1 or TRBD2, each matching 5 bases. CDR1 and CDR2 (germline): MGHRA, YSYEKL. V was trimmed by 1 base and J by 4 bases, leaving 15 bases between them. CDR3 size: 16 residues. CDR3 sequence: CASSQAGWGLADTQYF. DNA of the CDR3: TGCGCCAGCAGCCAAGCTGGGTGGGGGTTGGCAGATACGCAGTATTTT.

This clonotype came up a few times. An end of the junction does not agree with germline; a read error may underlie this. The CDR3 region has the DNA TGCGCCAGCAGCCAAGAAGGGCATGAGCGGTTCTTC. Encoded protein: CASSQEGHERFF. V usage is TRBV4-1 and J usage is TRBJ2-1; no firm D call. The CDR3 loop spans 12 amino acids. Germline V gives CDR1 MGHRA, CDR2 YSYEKL.

This clonotype was detected many times. The chain couples TRBV5-4 to TRBJ2-5, with 10 bases matching TRBD1. Germline CDR1 SGHNT, CDR2 YYREEE (reference sequence). The ends lost 0 bases at V and 5 bases at J; junction bases unmatched: 4. The CDR3 has 15 residues. DNA of the CDR3: TGTGCCAGCAGCTTGGTTGGGACAGGGGCCGAGACCCAGTACTTC. Its translation is CASSLVGTGAETQYF.

In this sample, this clonotype turned up a few times. This chain joins TRBV7-9 and TRBJ2-5, with 15 bases lining up with TRBD2. There are 16 residues in the CDR3. With 6 bases clipped from V and 4 bases from J, the junction kept 6 bases outside the gene matches. The germline CDR1 and CDR2 sequences are SEHNR and FQNEAQ (reference sequence). In DNA, the CDR3 is TGTGCCAGCAGACGGGGACTAGCGGGAGGAGGAGAGACCCAGTACTTC. The encoded protein is CASRRGLAGGGETQYF.

This clonotype was picked up a small number of times. The rearrangement uses TRBV25-1 and TRBJ1-5, with D perhaps matching TRBD1 (5 bases). CDR1 and CDR2 from the germline V gene are MGHDK and SYGVNS. CDR3 length: 14 amino acids. V was shortened by 1 base and J by 9 bases, with 13 bases between the two germline ends. CDR3 loop: CASSESIGAGPQHF. CDR3 in DNA: TGTGCCAGCAGTGAATCTATAGGGGCCGGGCCCCAGCATTTT.